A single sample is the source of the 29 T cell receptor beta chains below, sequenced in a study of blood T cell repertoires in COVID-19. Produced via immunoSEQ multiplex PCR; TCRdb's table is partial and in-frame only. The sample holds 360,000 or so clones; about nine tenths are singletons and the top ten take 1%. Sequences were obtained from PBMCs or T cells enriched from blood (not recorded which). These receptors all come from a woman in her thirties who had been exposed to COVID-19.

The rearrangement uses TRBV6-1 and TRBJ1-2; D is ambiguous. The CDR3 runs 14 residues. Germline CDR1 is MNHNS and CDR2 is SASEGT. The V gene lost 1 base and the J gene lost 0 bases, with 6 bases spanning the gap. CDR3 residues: CASSEEIANYGYTF. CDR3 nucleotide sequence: TGTGCCAGCAGTGAAGAGATAGCTAACTATGGCTACACCTTC.

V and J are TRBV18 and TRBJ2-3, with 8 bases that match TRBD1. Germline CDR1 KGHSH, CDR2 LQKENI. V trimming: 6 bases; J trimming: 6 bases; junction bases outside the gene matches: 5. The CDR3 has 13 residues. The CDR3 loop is CASSLGQDDTQYF. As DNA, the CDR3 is TGTGCCAGCTCGCTGGGACAGGATGATACGCAGTATTTT.

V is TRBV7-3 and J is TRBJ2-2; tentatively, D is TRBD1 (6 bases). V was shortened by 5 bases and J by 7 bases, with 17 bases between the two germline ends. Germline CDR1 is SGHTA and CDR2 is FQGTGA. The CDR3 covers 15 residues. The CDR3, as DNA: TGTGCCAGCAGCGTGGACAGAGGGGATGGCGGGGAGCTGTTTTTT. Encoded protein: CASSVDRGDGGELFF.

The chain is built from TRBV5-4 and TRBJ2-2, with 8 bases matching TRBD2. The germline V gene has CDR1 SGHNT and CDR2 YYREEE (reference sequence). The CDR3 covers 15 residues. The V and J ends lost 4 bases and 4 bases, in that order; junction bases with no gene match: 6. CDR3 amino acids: CASSRAGDGTGELFF. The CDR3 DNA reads TGTGCCAGCAGCAGAGCGGGAGATGGCACCGGGGAGCTGTTTTTT.

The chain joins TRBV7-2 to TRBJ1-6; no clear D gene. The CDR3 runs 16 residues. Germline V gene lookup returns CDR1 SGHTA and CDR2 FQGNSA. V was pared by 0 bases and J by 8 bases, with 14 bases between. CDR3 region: CASSLAPPGIYSPLHF. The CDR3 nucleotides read TGTGCCAGCAGCTTAGCGCCCCCAGGCATCTATTCACCCCTCCACTTT. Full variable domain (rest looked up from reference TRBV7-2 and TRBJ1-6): GAGVSQSPSNKVTEKGKDVELRCDPISGHTALYWYRQSLGQGLEFLIYFQGNSAPDKSGLPSDRFSAERTGGSVSTLTIQRTQQEDSAVYLCASSLAPPGIYSPLHFGNGTRLTVT.

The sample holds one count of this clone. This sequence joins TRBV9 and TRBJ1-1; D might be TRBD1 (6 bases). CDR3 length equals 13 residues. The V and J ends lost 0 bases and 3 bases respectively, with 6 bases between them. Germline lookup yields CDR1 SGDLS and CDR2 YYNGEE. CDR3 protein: CASSVDRDTEAFF. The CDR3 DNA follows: TGTGCCAGCAGCGTAGACAGGGACACTGAAGCTTTCTTT.

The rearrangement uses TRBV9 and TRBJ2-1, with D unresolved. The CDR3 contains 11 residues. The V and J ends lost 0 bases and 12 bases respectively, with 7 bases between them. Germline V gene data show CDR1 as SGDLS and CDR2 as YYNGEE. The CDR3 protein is CASSVEERQFF. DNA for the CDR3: TGTGCCAGCAGCGTAGAGGAGCGGCAGTTCTTC. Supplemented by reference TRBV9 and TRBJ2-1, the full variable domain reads DSGVTQTPKHLITATGQRVTLRCSPRSGDLSVYWYQQSLDQGLQFLIQYYNGEERAKGNILERFSAQQFPDLHSELNLSSLELGDSALYFCASSVEERQFFGPGTRLTVL.

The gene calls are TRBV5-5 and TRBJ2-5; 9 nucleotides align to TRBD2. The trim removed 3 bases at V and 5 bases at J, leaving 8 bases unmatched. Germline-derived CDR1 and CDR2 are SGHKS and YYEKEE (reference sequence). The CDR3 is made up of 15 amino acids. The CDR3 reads CASSSVAGVWETQYF. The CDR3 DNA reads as TGTGCCAGCAGCTCCGTAGCGGGAGTGTGGGAGACCCAGTACTTC.

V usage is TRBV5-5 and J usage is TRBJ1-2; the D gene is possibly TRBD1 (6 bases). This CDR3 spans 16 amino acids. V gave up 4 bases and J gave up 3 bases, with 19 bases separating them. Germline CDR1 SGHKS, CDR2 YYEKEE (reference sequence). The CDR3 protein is CASSPRTGGVDYGYTF. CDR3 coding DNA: TGTGCCAGCAGCCCTAGGACGGGGGGCGTAGACTATGGCTACACCTTC.

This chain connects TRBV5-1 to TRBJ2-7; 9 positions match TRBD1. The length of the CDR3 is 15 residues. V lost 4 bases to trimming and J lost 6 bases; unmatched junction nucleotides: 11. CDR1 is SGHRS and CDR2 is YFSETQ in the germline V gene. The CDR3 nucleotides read TGCGCCAGCAGCAGCTCCGGGACAGGGCCTCTCGAGCAGTACTTC. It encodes CASSSSGTGPLEQYF.

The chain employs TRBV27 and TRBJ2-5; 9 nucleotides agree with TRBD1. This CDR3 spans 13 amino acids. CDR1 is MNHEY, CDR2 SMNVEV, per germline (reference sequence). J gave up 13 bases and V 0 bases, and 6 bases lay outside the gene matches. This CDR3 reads CASSLSVGTGLYF. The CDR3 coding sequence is TGTGCCAGCAGTTTATCCGTCGGGACAGGGTTGTACTTC.

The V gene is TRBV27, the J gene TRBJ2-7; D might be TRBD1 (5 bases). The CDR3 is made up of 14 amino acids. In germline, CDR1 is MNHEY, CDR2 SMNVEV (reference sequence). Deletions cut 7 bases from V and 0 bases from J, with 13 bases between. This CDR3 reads CASTKTANSYEQYF. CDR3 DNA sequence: TGTGCCAGCACCAAGACAGCGAACTCCTACGAGCAGTACTTC.

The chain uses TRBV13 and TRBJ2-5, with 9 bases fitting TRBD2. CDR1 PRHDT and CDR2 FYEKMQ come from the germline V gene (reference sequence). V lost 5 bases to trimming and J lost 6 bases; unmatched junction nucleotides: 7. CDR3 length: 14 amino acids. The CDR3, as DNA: TGTGCCAGCAGCCCTAGCGGGACCCGGAAGACCCAGTACTTC. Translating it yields CASSPSGTRKTQYF.

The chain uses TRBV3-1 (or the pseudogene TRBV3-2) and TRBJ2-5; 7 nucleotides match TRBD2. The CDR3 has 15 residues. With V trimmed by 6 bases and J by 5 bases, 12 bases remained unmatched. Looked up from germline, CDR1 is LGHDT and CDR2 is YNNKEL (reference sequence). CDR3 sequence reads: CASRVGPGGGETQYF. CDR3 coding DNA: TGTGCCAGCAGGGTCGGGCCGGGAGGTGGGGAGACCCAGTACTTC.

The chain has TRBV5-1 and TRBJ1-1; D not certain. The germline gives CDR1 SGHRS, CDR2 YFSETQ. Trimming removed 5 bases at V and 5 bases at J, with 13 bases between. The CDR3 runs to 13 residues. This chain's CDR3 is CASSYQRGTEAFF. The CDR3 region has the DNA TGCGCCAGCAGTTACCAGCGTGGAACTGAAGCTTTCTTT.

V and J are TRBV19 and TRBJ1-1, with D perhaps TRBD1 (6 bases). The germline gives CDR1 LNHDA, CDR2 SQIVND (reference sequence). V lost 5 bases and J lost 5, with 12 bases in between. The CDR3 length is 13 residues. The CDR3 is CASSLDSQTEAFF. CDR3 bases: TGTGCCAGTAGTTTGGACAGTCAAACTGAAGCTTTCTTT. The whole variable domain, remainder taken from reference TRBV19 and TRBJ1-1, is DGGITQSPKYLFRKEGQNVTLSCEQNLNHDAMYWYRQDPGQGLRLIYYSQIVNDFQKGDIAEGYSVSREKKESFPLTVTSAQKNPTAFYLCASSLDSQTEAFFGQGTRLTVV.

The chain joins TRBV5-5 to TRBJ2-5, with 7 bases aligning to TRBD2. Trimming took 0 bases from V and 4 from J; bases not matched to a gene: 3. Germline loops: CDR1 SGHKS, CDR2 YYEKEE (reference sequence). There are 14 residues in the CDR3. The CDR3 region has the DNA TGTGCCAGCAGCTTGGGGGTAGCGGGAGAGACCCAGTACTTC. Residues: CASSLGVAGETQYF. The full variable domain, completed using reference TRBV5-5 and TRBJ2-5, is DAGVTQSPTHLIKTRGQQVTLRCSPISGHKSVSWYQQVLGQGPQFIFQYYEKEERGRGNFPDRFSARQFPNYSSELNVNALLLGDSALYLCASSLGVAGETQYFGPGTRLLVL.

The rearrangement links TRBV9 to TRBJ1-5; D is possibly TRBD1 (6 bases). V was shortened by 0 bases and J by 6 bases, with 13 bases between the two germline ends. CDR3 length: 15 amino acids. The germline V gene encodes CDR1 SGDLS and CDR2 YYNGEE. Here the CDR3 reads CASSVGGGAGQPQHF. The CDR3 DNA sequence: TGTGCCAGCAGCGTAGGGGGGGGCGCGGGTCAGCCCCAGCATTTT. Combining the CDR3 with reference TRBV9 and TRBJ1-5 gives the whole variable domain DSGVTQTPKHLITATGQRVTLRCSPRSGDLSVYWYQQSLDQGLQFLIQYYNGEERAKGNILERFSAQQFPDLHSELNLSSLELGDSALYFCASSVGGGAGQPQHFGDGTRLSIL.

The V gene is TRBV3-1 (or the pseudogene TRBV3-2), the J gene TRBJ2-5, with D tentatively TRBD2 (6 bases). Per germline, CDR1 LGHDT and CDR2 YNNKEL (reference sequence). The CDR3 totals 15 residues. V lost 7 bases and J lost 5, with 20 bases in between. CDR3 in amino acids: CASITGTAGWETQYF. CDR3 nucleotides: TGTGCCAGCATCACCGGGACTGCAGGTTGGGAGACCCAGTACTTC.

The CDR3 DNA reads as TGTGCCAGCAGCTTAGAAGGGACGGGAGGCACTGAAGCTTTCTTT. The encoded protein is CASSLEGTGGTEAFF. The chain links TRBV7-9 to TRBJ1-1, with D perhaps TRBD1 (5 bases). This CDR3 is 15 amino acids long. CDR1 and CDR2 from the germline V gene are SEHNR and FQNEAQ (reference sequence). V was pared by 1 base and J by 4 bases, with 13 bases between. The full variable domain, completed using reference TRBV7-9 and TRBJ1-1, is DTGVSQNPRHKITKRGQNVTFRCDPISEHNRLYWYRQTLGQGPEFLTYFQNEAQLEKSRLLSDRFSAERPKGSFSTLEIQRTEQGDSAMYLCASSLEGTGGTEAFFGQGTRLTVV.

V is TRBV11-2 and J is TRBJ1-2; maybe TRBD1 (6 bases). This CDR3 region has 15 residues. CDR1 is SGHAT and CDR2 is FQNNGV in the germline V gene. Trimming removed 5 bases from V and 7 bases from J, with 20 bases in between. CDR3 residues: CASSQQTGQFGGYTF. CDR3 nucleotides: TGTGCCAGCAGCCAACAGACAGGCCAGTTCGGTGGCTACACCTTC. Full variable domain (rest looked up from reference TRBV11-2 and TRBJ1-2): EAGVAQSPRYKIIEKRQSVAFWCNPISGHATLYWYQQILGQGPKLLIQFQNNGVVDDSQLPKDRFSAERLKGVDSTLKIQPAKLEDSAVYLCASSQQTGQFGGYTFGSGTRLTVV.

Here the CDR3 DNA reads TGCGCCAGCAGGGCGGGAGCGGCGGATACGCAGTATTTT. This encodes CASRAGAADTQYF. The chain carries TRBV10-2 and TRBJ2-3; TRBD2 aligns across 7 bases. Losses at the gene ends were 6 bases for V and 6 bases for J; bases not matched to a gene: 6. The germline V gene encodes CDR1 WSHSY and CDR2 SAAADI. There are 13 residues in the CDR3.

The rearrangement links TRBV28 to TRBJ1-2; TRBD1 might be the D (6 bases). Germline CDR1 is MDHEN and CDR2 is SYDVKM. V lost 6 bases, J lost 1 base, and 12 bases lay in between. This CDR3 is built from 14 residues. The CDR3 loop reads CASRATGINYGYTF. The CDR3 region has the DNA TGTGCCAGCAGGGCTACAGGGATTAACTATGGCTACACCTTC.

CDR3 in DNA: TGTGCCAGCAGCTTAGTGTCTAGCGGGAGGGGTACGGGCACCGGGGAGCTGTTTTTT. Its protein is CASSLVSSGRGTGTGELFF. The rearrangement uses TRBV7-8 and TRBJ2-2, with 12 nucleotides matching TRBD2. The trim removed 1 base at V and 4 bases at J, leaving 10 bases unmatched. Germline assignment: CDR1 SGHVS and CDR2 FQNEAQ. This CDR3 has 19 amino acids.

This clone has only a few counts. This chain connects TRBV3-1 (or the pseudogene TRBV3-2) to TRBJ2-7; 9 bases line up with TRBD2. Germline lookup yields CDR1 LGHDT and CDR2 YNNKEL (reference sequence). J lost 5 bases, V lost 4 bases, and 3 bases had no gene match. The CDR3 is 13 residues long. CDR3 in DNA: TGTGCCAGCAGCCCTAGCGGGATGGACGAGCAGTACTTC. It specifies CASSPSGMDEQYF.

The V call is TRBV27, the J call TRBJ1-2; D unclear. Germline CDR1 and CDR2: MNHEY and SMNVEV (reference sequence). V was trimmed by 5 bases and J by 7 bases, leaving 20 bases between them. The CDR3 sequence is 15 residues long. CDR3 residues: CASSPRRSRRGGYTF. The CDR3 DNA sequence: TGTGCCAGCAGTCCCCGAAGGTCCCGCCGGGGTGGCTACACCTTC.

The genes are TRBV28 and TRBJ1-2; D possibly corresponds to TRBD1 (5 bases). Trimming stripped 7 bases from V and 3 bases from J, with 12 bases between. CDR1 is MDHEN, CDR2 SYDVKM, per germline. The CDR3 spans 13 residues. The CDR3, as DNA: TGTGCCAGCACCGGAGGGACCTACTATGGCTACACCTTC. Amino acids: CASTGGTYYGYTF.

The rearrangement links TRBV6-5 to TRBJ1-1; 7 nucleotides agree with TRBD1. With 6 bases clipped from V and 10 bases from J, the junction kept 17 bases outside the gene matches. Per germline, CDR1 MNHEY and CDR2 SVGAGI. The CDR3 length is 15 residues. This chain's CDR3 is CASSLQGTGINPAFF. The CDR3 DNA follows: TGTGCCAGCAGCCTACAGGGGACCGGGATAAATCCAGCTTTCTTT.

CDR3: CASSPRGQTYNEQFF. The CDR3, as DNA: TGTGCCAGCAGCCCCAGGGGACAGACCTACAATGAGCAGTTCTTC. J is TRBJ2-1 and V is TRBV27; TRBD1 agrees at 7 bases. V was pared by 6 bases and J by 2 bases, with 7 bases of the junction left unmatched. The length of the CDR3 is 15 residues. Per the germline V gene, CDR1 is MNHEY and CDR2 is SMNVEV (reference sequence).